The rows below give T cell receptor beta chains drawn from one sample of a study of T-cell reconstitution after alpha-beta-depleted transplantation in children. TCRdb used MiXCR to reprocess the PCR reads, holding one entry per CDR3 protein. This sample has 450,000 to 700,000 distinct CDR3 sequences, with 27% found just once. The source material was PBMCs, sampled before TCRalphabeta/CD19-depleted stem cell transplant. The receptor set was obtained from a boy in the first two years of life with Wiskott-Aldrich syndrome, due to receive a stem cell transplant. Each CDR3 is given with its conserved first and last residue. A D gene is named only where the DNA matches it firmly. Clone size is stated in some rows and not others, as once, few, many or a class when expanded.

abundance: .; v_gene: TRBV28; d_gene: TRBD2; j_gene: TRBJ2-4; CDR3nt: TGTGCCAGCAGGATGCGGGGGGAGTTGTACATTCAGTACTTC; CDR3aa: CASRMRGELYIQYF
abundance: .; v_gene: TRBV9; d_gene: TRBD1; j_gene: TRBJ2-1; CDR3nt: TGTGCCAGCAGCGTAGCACCACAGGGGGCGTCCTACAATGAGCAGTTCTTC; CDR3aa: CASSVAPQGASYNEQFF
abundance: .; v_gene: TRBV6-7; d_gene: TRBD2; j_gene: TRBJ2-1; CDR3nt: TGTGCCAGCAGCCCCGCGGTGTACGCCCGAAACTTAGCGGGAGACTGCCACAATGAGCAGTTCTTC; CDR3aa: CASSPAVYARNLAGDCHNEQFF
abundance: few; v_gene: TRBV20-1; d_gene: TRBD1; j_gene: TRBJ1-1; CDR3nt: TGCAGTGCTCAGGGACAGCCGAACACTGAAGCTTTCTTT; CDR3aa: CSAQGQPNTEAFF
abundance: .; v_gene: TRBV25-1; d_gene: .; j_gene: TRBJ1-1; CDR3nt: TGTGCCAGCGGTAAGTTCGGCATGAACACTGAAGCTTTCTTT; CDR3aa: CASGKFGMNTEAFF
abundance: .; v_gene: TRBV20-1; d_gene: .; j_gene: TRBJ1-3; CDR3nt: TGCAGTGCTAGAGTGGCAAGAGGCTCTGGAAACACCATATATTTT; CDR3aa: CSARVARGSGNTIYF
abundance: .; v_gene: TRBV29-1; d_gene: .; j_gene: TRBJ2-5; CDR3nt: TGCAGCGCGGGACCCTTAGAGACCCAGTACTTC; CDR3aa: CSAGPLETQYF
abundance: .; v_gene: TRBV5-5; d_gene: .; j_gene: TRBJ1-1; CDR3nt: TGTGCCAGCATTCCGGGGCTAAGGAACACTGAAGCTTTCTTT; CDR3aa: CASIPGLRNTEAFF
abundance: few; v_gene: TRBV6-1; d_gene: TRBD2; j_gene: TRBJ2-2; CDR3nt: TGTGCCAGCAGCACCAGGACTAGCGGTAACACCGGGGAGCTGTTTTTT; CDR3aa: CASSTRTSGNTGELFF
abundance: .; v_gene: TRBV12-3/TRBV12-4; d_gene: TRBD2; j_gene: TRBJ2-7; CDR3nt: TGTGCCAGCAGCCGTAGCGGGAGCGGGAGGGCCTACGAGCAGTACTTC; CDR3aa: CASSRSGSGRAYEQYF
abundance: .; v_gene: TRBV6-5; d_gene: TRBD1; j_gene: TRBJ2-1; CDR3nt: TGTGCCAGCAGTTACTCCGACAGGGTCTCCTACAATGAGCAGTTCTTC; CDR3aa: CASSYSDRVSYNEQFF
abundance: .; v_gene: TRBV20-1; d_gene: .; j_gene: TRBJ2-3; CDR3nt: TGCAGTGCCCCGGTGGTAGCCACAGATACGCAGTATTTT; CDR3aa: CSAPVVATDTQYF
abundance: few; v_gene: TRBV3-1; d_gene: .; j_gene: TRBJ1-1; CDR3nt: TGTGCCAGCAGCCAAGCCCCCGGGAGTTCTGAAGCTTTCTTT; CDR3aa: CASSQAPGSSEAFF
abundance: .; v_gene: TRBV18; d_gene: .; j_gene: TRBJ1-2; CDR3nt: TGTGCCAGCTCCGTAGACAGGATCCTTTATGGCTACACCTTC; CDR3aa: CASSVDRILYGYTF
abundance: .; v_gene: TRBV5-5; d_gene: TRBD2; j_gene: TRBJ2-2; CDR3nt: TGTGCCAGCAGCAAAACCGGGACTAGCGAATTCACCGGGGAGCTGTTTTTT; CDR3aa: CASSKTGTSEFTGELFF
abundance: .; v_gene: TRBV20-1; d_gene: TRBD1; j_gene: TRBJ2-7; CDR3nt: TGCAGTGCTAGATGGGGGACAGGGAGATACGGGCAGTACTTC; CDR3aa: CSARWGTGRYGQYF
abundance: .; v_gene: TRBV4-1; d_gene: TRBD1; j_gene: TRBJ1-1; CDR3nt: TGCGCCAGCAGCCAGAGAGGACAGGGAACTTTTTTCTCTGAAGCTTTCTTT; CDR3aa: CASSQRGQGTFFSEAFF
abundance: few; v_gene: TRBV10-3; d_gene: .; j_gene: TRBJ2-5; CDR3nt: TGTGCCATCAGTGAAGGGGTCGAGGCCCAGTACTTC; CDR3aa: CAISEGVEAQYF
abundance: .; v_gene: TRBV28; d_gene: .; j_gene: TRBJ2-7; CDR3nt: TGTGCCAGCAGCTTGGCTGCTGATTGGGAGCAGTACTTC; CDR3aa: CASSLAADWEQYF
abundance: .; v_gene: TRBV12-3/TRBV12-4; d_gene: .; j_gene: TRBJ1-1; CDR3nt: TGTGCCAGCAGTTTAAATTTCGGGACATTAACTTTCTTT; CDR3aa: CASSLNFGTLTFF
abundance: few; v_gene: TRBV6-5; d_gene: TRBD2; j_gene: TRBJ2-1; CDR3nt: TGTGCCAGCAGTTCCAGCGGGACGGGCGAGAATGAGCAGTTCTTC; CDR3aa: CASSSSGTGENEQFF
abundance: .; v_gene: TRBV11-2; d_gene: .; j_gene: TRBJ2-7; CDR3nt: TGTGCCAGCAGCTTCGCGGGTACTACCTACGAGCAGTACTTC; CDR3aa: CASSFAGTTYEQYF
abundance: few; v_gene: TRBV11-2; d_gene: .; j_gene: TRBJ2-7; CDR3nt: TGTGCCAGCAGCTTAGTTCGCCTTGCATCCGAGCAGTACTTC; CDR3aa: CASSLVRLASEQYF
abundance: .; v_gene: TRBV19; d_gene: .; j_gene: TRBJ1-2; CDR3nt: TGTGCCAGTAGTATAGCTTACCGTCTTAACTATGGCTACACCTTC; CDR3aa: CASSIAYRLNYGYTF
abundance: few; v_gene: TRBV10-2; d_gene: TRBD1; j_gene: TRBJ1-5; CDR3nt: TGCGCCAGCAGGTCGGGACAGGACGTAAATAGCAATCAGCCCCAGCATTTT; CDR3aa: CASRSGQDVNSNQPQHF
abundance: few; v_gene: TRBV20-1; d_gene: .; j_gene: TRBJ1-2; CDR3nt: TGCAGTGCTAGAGATCCAGGGAAGTATGGCTACACCTTC; CDR3aa: CSARDPGKYGYTF
abundance: .; v_gene: TRBV10-3; d_gene: TRBD2; j_gene: TRBJ2-7; CDR3nt: TGTGCCATCAGTGTTCGAGCGGGAGTAAAGGCCGAGCAGTACTTC; CDR3aa: CAISVRAGVKAEQYF
abundance: few; v_gene: TRBV5-4; d_gene: .; j_gene: TRBJ2-3; CDR3nt: TGTGCCAGCAGCACCAGGGGTTGGGGGGATACGCAGTATTTT; CDR3aa: CASSTRGWGDTQYF
abundance: .; v_gene: TRBV5-1; d_gene: .; j_gene: TRBJ2-2; CDR3nt: TGCGCCAGCAGCCCGTATCTCAGCGGCACCGGGGAGCTGTTTTTT; CDR3aa: CASSPYLSGTGELFF
abundance: .; v_gene: TRBV12-3/TRBV12-4; d_gene: TRBD1; j_gene: TRBJ1-1; CDR3nt: TGTGCCAGCAGTTTACAGGGGGCGCGAGGGACTGAAGCTTTCTTT; CDR3aa: CASSLQGARGTEAFF
abundance: .; v_gene: TRBV6-1; d_gene: .; j_gene: TRBJ1-5; CDR3nt: TGTGCCAGCAGTGAAGAGAGGGGTCAGCCCCAGCATTTT; CDR3aa: CASSEERGQPQHF
abundance: .; v_gene: TRBV10-3; d_gene: .; j_gene: TRBJ2-6; CDR3nt: TGTGCCATCAGTGAGACAGGGCCTGGCTCTGGGGCCAACGTCCTGACTTTC; CDR3aa: CAISETGPGSGANVLTF
abundance: few; v_gene: TRBV5-1; d_gene: TRBD1; j_gene: TRBJ2-5; CDR3nt: TGCGCCAGCAGCTCCTTGGCGGGACAGGGACAAGAGACCCAGTACTTC; CDR3aa: CASSSLAGQGQETQYF
abundance: .; v_gene: TRBV5-4; d_gene: TRBD1; j_gene: TRBJ2-3; CDR3nt: TGTGCCAGCAGCGGGGACAGCGCCACAGATACGCAGTATTTT; CDR3aa: CASSGDSATDTQYF
abundance: .; v_gene: TRBV7-3; d_gene: .; j_gene: TRBJ2-7; CDR3nt: TGTGCCAGCAGCTTAACGCGGGGTGGCGAGCAGTACTTC; CDR3aa: CASSLTRGGEQYF
abundance: .; v_gene: TRBV10-3; d_gene: .; j_gene: TRBJ1-6; CDR3nt: TGTGCCATCAGTGAGTCGGGAGGGAATTCACCCCTCCACTTT; CDR3aa: CAISESGGNSPLHF
abundance: few; v_gene: TRBV28; d_gene: .; j_gene: TRBJ1-2; CDR3nt: TGTGCCAGCAGTTTCTCGGCTGCTAACTATGGCTACACCTTC; CDR3aa: CASSFSAANYGYTF
abundance: few; v_gene: TRBV7-8; d_gene: .; j_gene: TRBJ2-7; CDR3nt: TGTGCCAGCAGCCGGGGACACCCAGATGCCGAGCAGTACTTC; CDR3aa: CASSRGHPDAEQYF
abundance: .; v_gene: TRBV27; d_gene: TRBD1; j_gene: TRBJ2-1; CDR3nt: TGTGCCAGCAGGACAGGGGCGAGGTCCTACAATGAGCAGTTCTTC; CDR3aa: CASRTGARSYNEQFF
abundance: few; v_gene: TRBV18; d_gene: .; j_gene: TRBJ2-7; CDR3nt: TGTGCCAGCTCACCACCGCTCAATCACTACGAGCAGTACTTC; CDR3aa: CASSPPLNHYEQYF
abundance: few; v_gene: TRBV25-1; d_gene: .; j_gene: TRBJ2-1; CDR3nt: TGTGCCAGCAGTGACCCCGTGGCGGTTTACAATGAGCAGTTCTTC; CDR3aa: CASSDPVAVYNEQFF
abundance: .; v_gene: TRBV2; d_gene: .; j_gene: TRBJ1-4; CDR3nt: TGTGCCAGCAGTTTAGACAGCGTCTATGAAAAACTGTTTTTT; CDR3aa: CASSLDSVYEKLFF
abundance: few; v_gene: TRBV5-1; d_gene: TRBD1; j_gene: TRBJ2-3; CDR3nt: TGCGCCAGCAGCGGACAGGGGGCGCGGGGCACAGATACGCAGTATTTT; CDR3aa: CASSGQGARGTDTQYF
abundance: few; v_gene: TRBV6-2/TRBV6-3; d_gene: .; j_gene: TRBJ2-5; CDR3nt: TGTGCCAGCAATGGAAGGCGAGAGACCCAGTACTTC; CDR3aa: CASNGRRETQYF
abundance: .; v_gene: TRBV28; d_gene: .; j_gene: TRBJ2-7; CDR3nt: TGTGCCAGCAGTTCACTGGGACTCTACGAGCAGTACTTC; CDR3aa: CASSSLGLYEQYF
abundance: .; v_gene: TRBV3-1; d_gene: TRBD2; j_gene: TRBJ2-1; CDR3nt: TGTGCCAGCAGGCGCACTAGCGGGAACATGAATGAGCAGTTCTTC; CDR3aa: CASRRTSGNMNEQFF
abundance: few; v_gene: TRBV11-2; d_gene: .; j_gene: TRBJ1-2; CDR3nt: TGTGCCAGCAGCTTAAATCACAGGGTGGCAGTTAACTATGGCTACACCTTC; CDR3aa: CASSLNHRVAVNYGYTF